This T cell receptor (beta chain) appears in the sequencing data of a study of cytomegalovirus exposure and HLA in healthy donors. This PCR relied on a set of 60 Vbeta primers and 13 Jbeta primers. TCRdb keeps only in-frame clones here, not all; method: immunoSEQ multiplex PCR. The sample has roughly 130,000 clones, approximately 68% seen once. Trimming removed 6 bases at V and 7 bases at J, with 12 bases between. CDR3 length equals 13 residues. Germline CDR1 reads MNHEY; CDR2 reads SMNVEV (reference sequence). The sequenced sample consisted of PBMCs. The rearrangement joins TRBV27 to TRBJ2-2; D is perhaps TRBD1 (6 bases). This receptor was obtained from a man aged 25 to 40 in good health and CMV-seropositive. In nucleotides, the CDR3 is TGTGCCAGCAGAGAGAGGGGGATCGGGGAGCTGTTTTTT. This codes for CASRERGIGELFF.